This T cell receptor (beta chain) was identified during a study of OX40 agonist ivuxolimab in advanced cancers. Clones were sequenced by immunoSEQ multiplex PCR, and TCRdb holds only the in-frame ones, with some missing. The sample includes under 75,000 clones, around 88% of them seen just once. This CDR3 comprises 13 residues. The V and J ends lost 5 bases and 9 bases respectively, with 14 bases between them. Germline loops: CDR1 SEHNR, CDR2 FQNEAQ (reference sequence). Material: CD4+ or CD8+ T cells sorted from blood, obtained in a trial of the OX40 agonist ivuxolimab. The chain combines TRBV7-9 with TRBJ2-1; D is perhaps TRBD2 (6 bases). The receptor was isolated from an adult with an advanced solid tumor such as melanoma, head and neck, liver or kidney cancer. CDR3 in amino acids: CASSPHSGGEQFF. In DNA form, the CDR3 reads TGTGCCAGCAGCCCCCACTCCGGGGGTGAGCAGTTCTTC.